The 10 T cell receptor beta chains given below trace back to one sample, sequenced in a study of CD8 T cells in ankylosing spondylitis. No antigens are known for them. TCRdb ran MiXCR on the 5' RACE reads and lists one entry per CDR3 protein. The sample lists about 500,000 distinct CDR3 sequences, roughly 5.3% occurring once. Study-level findings and limits: Blood of patients with ankylosing spondylitis appeared to be characterized by a TCR beta motif of several highly homologous variants.

What was sequenced was blood, either unsorted or a sorted T cell fraction (not recorded which). The receptors were gathered from a male donor with ankylosing spondylitis.

This clonotype was seen at least ten times. The chain links TRBV7-9 to TRBJ2-5; D ambiguous. V lost 3 bases and J 3 bases, leaving 11 bases between the germline ends. The CDR3 covers 14 residues. The germline V gene has CDR1 SEHNR and CDR2 FQNEAQ (reference sequence). The CDR3 DNA follows: TGTGCCAGCAGCTTGAGGACGTACGAAGAGACCCAGTACTTC. Its protein is CASSLRTYEETQYF.

This clonotype has a count of ten or more. This rearrangement joins TRBV5-1 to TRBJ1-3; D might be TRBD1 (5 bases). Per germline, CDR1 SGHRS and CDR2 YFSETQ. Trimming cost V 4 bases and J 2 bases, with 10 bases left between them. The CDR3 sequence is 14 residues long. Here the CDR3 reads CASSLQGPGNTIYF. The CDR3 DNA follows: TGCGCCAGCAGCCTGCAGGGACCTGGAAACACCATATATTTT. Full variable domain (remainder filled in from reference TRBV5-1 and TRBJ1-3): KAGVTQTPRYLIKTRGQQVTLSCSPISGHRSVSWYQQTPGQGLQFLFEYFSETQRNKGNFPGRFSGRQFSNSRSEMNVSTLELGDSALYLCASSLQGPGNTIYFGEGSWLTVV.

This clonotype was counted ten times or more. A junction end diverges from the germline sequence, so it may reflect a read error. The CDR3 bases are TGCAGCGTTGTACTAGCGGGACACACATATACGCAGTATTTT. Amino acid sequence: CSVVLAGHTYTQYF. J is TRBJ2-3 and V is TRBV29-1; 10 bases map to TRBD2. Germline assignment: CDR1 SQVTM and CDR2 ANQGSEA. The CDR3 sequence is 14 residues long.

This clonotype was picked up a small number of times. The rearrangement uses TRBV28 and TRBJ1-6, with D hard to call. The CDR3 length is 14 residues. In germline, CDR1 is MDHEN, CDR2 SYDVKM. Trimming removed 7 bases from V and 7 bases from J, with 14 bases in between. In nucleotides, the CDR3 is TGTGCCAGCATTAAGTCCCTAGAAAATTCACCCCTCCACTTT. This codes for CASIKSLENSPLHF.

The table lists this clonotype with many counts. The rearrangement links TRBV4-3 to TRBJ2-7, with D uncertain. The CDR3 loop spans 15 amino acids. V was cut by 0 bases and J by 1 base, with 10 bases left in between. Germline lookup yields CDR1 LGHNA and CDR2 YSLEER. CDR3 sequence: CASSQDWLGSYEQYF. In DNA, the CDR3 is TGCGCCAGCAGCCAAGATTGGTTAGGTTCCTACGAGCAGTACTTC.

This clonotype was counted ten times or more. J is TRBJ2-3 and V is TRBV29-1; D gene uncertain. Trimming removed 7 bases from V and 2 bases from J, with 10 bases in between. Per the germline V gene, CDR1 is SQVTM and CDR2 is ANQGSEA. This CDR3 has 12 residues. The CDR3 DNA reads TGCAGCGAAGGGCCAACCACAGATACGCAGTATTTT. Translating gives CSEGPTTDTQYF.

This clonotype was seen repeatedly, ten times or more. CDR3 loop: CASNFAGNDGTVYF. The CDR3 nucleotides are TGTGCCAGCAACTTTGCAGGAAATGATGGGACAGTGTACTTC. The chain is built from TRBV7-2 and TRBJ2-7; 7 bases map to TRBD1. Germline CDR1 is SGHTA and CDR2 is FQGNSA. The CDR3 is 14 residues long. J lost 12 bases, V lost 7 bases, and 18 bases had no gene match.

In its sample, this clonotype was seen many times. The rearrangement links TRBV20-1 to TRBJ2-1; 8 nucleotides line up with TRBD2. Germline V CDR1 and CDR2: DFQATT, SNEGSKA (reference sequence). The CDR3 has 15 amino acids. Trimming at V came to 3 bases and at J to 5 bases, leaving 9 bases not matched to a gene. The CDR3 sequence: CSASARLAGNNEQFF. For the CDR3, the DNA is TGCAGTGCTAGCGCTAGGCTAGCGGGTAACAATGAGCAGTTCTTC.

This clonotype was observed at least ten times. The V call is TRBV20-1, the J call TRBJ1-1; D is undetermined. In germline, CDR1 is DFQATT, CDR2 SNEGSKA (reference sequence). CDR3 length equals 11 residues. V was trimmed by 8 bases and J by 4 bases, leaving 11 bases between them. DNA for the CDR3: TGCAGTACAAGACGGCGCACTGAAGCTTTCTTT. Protein: CSTRRRTEAFF.

This clonotype was picked up many times. The gene calls are TRBV5-1 and TRBJ2-5; D remains unclear. The CDR3 is 13 amino acids. Germline CDR1 and CDR2: SGHRS and YFSETQ. V lost 2 bases, J lost 5 bases, and 10 bases lay in between. CDR3 DNA sequence: TGCGCCAGCAGCTTCAAGGGAATGGAGACCCAGTACTTC. Translation: CASSFKGMETQYF. Supplemented by reference TRBV5-1 and TRBJ2-5, the full variable domain reads KAGVTQTPRYLIKTRGQQVTLSCSPISGHRSVSWYQQTPGQGLQFLFEYFSETQRNKGNFPGRFSGRQFSNSRSEMNVSTLELGDSALYLCASSFKGMETQYFGPGTRLLVL.